This T cell receptor beta chain was sequenced for a study of T cell responses to AZD1222 COVID-19 vaccine. Overall study context: Timing groups of about 4 and about 12 weeks for second doses were pooled.

Turning to this clone: Its specificity is not known.

TCRdb's copy holds only in-frame clones and misses some; the assay was immunoSEQ multiplex PCR. Of 75,000 to 100,000 clones listed, 75% to 90% were seen once; the top ten hold approximately 7.5%. The CDR3 is 15 amino acids. Germline loops: CDR1 MNHEY, CDR2 SVGAGI. Deletions cut 4 bases from V and 0 bases from J, with 12 bases between. Findings and caveats of the study: Most donors were white British, females outnumbered males, and clonal diversity was possibly underestimated. Repertoire sampling happened only post peak T cell response.

The V call is TRBV6-5, the J call TRBJ1-1, with no clear D. Sequenced here: peripheral blood, sampled on day 0 of AZD1222 vaccination. The TCR sequence derives from an adult in good health. CDR3 protein: CASSFYERMNTEAFF. Here the CDR3 DNA reads TGTGCCAGCAGTTTCTACGAAAGAATGAACACTGAAGCTTTCTTT.